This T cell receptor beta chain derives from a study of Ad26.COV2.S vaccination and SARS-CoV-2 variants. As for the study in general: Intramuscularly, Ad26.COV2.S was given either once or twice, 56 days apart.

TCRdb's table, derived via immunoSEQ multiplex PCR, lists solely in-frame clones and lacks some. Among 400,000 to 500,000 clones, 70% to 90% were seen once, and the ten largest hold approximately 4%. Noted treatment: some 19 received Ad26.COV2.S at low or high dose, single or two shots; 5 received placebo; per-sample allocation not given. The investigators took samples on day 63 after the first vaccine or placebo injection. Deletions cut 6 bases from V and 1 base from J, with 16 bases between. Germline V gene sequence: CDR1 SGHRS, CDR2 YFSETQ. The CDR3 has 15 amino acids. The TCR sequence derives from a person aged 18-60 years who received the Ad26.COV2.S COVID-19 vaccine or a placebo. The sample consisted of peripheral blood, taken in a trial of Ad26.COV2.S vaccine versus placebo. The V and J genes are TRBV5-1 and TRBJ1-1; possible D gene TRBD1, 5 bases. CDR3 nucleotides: TGCGCCAGCAATATCCGGGCCGGGGCGAACACTGAAGCTTTCTTT. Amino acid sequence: CASNIRAGANTEAFF.